Below are 21 T cell receptor beta chains sequenced from a single sample in a study of T cell clones after liver transplantation (dated by TCRdb to between 2017 and 2020). The library relied on the immunoSEQ multiplex PCR assay. Held by TCRdb, this immuneACCESS table contains in-frame sequences only and omits some clones. Under half of the omission traces to an unresolved V gene where checked; the cause of the rest is unknown. This sample holds about 76,000 clones; over 65% were observed only once. In total, the top ten clones hold about 2.8% of the sample. The sample consisted of CD4+ T cells from blood, taken at the 22-month timepoint. Receptors were obtained from a human patient who received a liver transplant. Some T cells may originate with the graft donor following a transplant.

The rearrangement uses TRBV18 and TRBJ2-5, with D possibly TRBD2 on 5 matching bases. The CDR3 spans 13 residues. Germline CDR1 KGHSH, CDR2 LQKENI. V shed 3 bases and J shed 5 bases, with 10 bases lying between them. The DNA for the CDR3 is TGTGCCAGCTCACCGCCAGGACTGGAGACCCAGTACTTC. Translating gives CASSPPGLETQYF. The whole variable domain, remainder taken from reference TRBV18 and TRBJ2-5, is NAGVMQNPRHLVRRRGQEARLRCSPMKGHSHVYWYRQLPEEGLKFMVYLQKENIIDESGMPKERFSAEFPKEGPSILRIQQVVRGDSAAYFCASSPPGLETQYFGPGTRLLVL.

This chain joins TRBV28 and TRBJ2-5; 10 nucleotides match TRBD2. Germline assignment: CDR1 MDHEN and CDR2 SYDVKM. This CDR3 is 14 amino acids long. The V segment lost 6 bases and the J segment 4 bases; nucleotides outside the gene matches: 5. The CDR3 sequence: CASRSSGSGETQYF. The CDR3 DNA reads as TGTGCCAGCAGGTCTAGCGGGAGTGGAGAGACCCAGTACTTC.

The chain uses TRBV2 and TRBJ1-6; 10 bases agree with TRBD1. Germline V gene data show CDR1 as SNHLY and CDR2 as FYNNEI. V shed 4 bases and J 10 bases; nucleotides not matched to a gene: 4. The CDR3 has 14 amino acids. In DNA form, the CDR3 reads TGTGCCAGCAGTGCGACAGGGGGCTCGTCACCCCTCCACTTT. Residues: CASSATGGSSPLHF.

The chain carries TRBV25-1 and TRBJ1-2; 7 nucleotides line up with TRBD1. V shed 4 bases, J shed 1 base, and the junction held 15 bases outside the gene matches. Germline CDR1 reads MGHDK; CDR2 reads SYGVNS. This CDR3 contains 18 residues. CDR3 sequence: CASSASTGSLYNNYGYTF. The DNA for the CDR3 is TGTGCCAGCAGTGCGTCGACAGGGTCCCTTTATAATAACTATGGCTACACCTTC.

The chain carries TRBV7-9 and TRBJ2-5, with TRBD2 identical over 8 bases. This CDR3 contains 15 residues. In germline, CDR1 is SEHNR, CDR2 FQNEAQ (reference sequence). V lost 1 base and J lost 2; bases outside the gene matches: 3. The CDR3 is CASSLGRGVQETQYF. The CDR3 bases are TGTGCCAGCAGCTTAGGGCGGGGGGTGCAAGAGACCCAGTACTTC.

The V gene is TRBV5-4, the J gene TRBJ2-7; D might be TRBD2 (6 bases). This CDR3 has 15 amino acids. The germline V and J ends were trimmed by 0 bases and 0 bases, with 10 bases remaining between them. Germline CDR1 SGHNT, CDR2 YYREEE (reference sequence). The CDR3 is CASSLAGGSSYEQYF. The CDR3 DNA is TGTGCCAGCAGCTTGGCCGGGGGTAGCTCCTACGAGCAGTACTTC.

The rearrangement uses TRBV4-3 and TRBJ1-4; no firm D call. Trimming stripped 3 bases from V and 8 bases from J, with 10 bases between. Germline assignment: CDR1 LGHNA and CDR2 YSLEER. This CDR3 has 13 residues. The CDR3 loop reads CASSHVRGEKLFF. The CDR3 region has the DNA TGCGCCAGCAGCCACGTAAGAGGCGAAAAACTGTTTTTT.

The chain uses TRBV28 and TRBJ2-1; D may correspond to TRBD1 or TRBD2 (5 bases each). Germline V lookup: CDR1 MDHEN, CDR2 SYDVKM. The CDR3 has 16 residues. V lost 6 bases and J lost 8, with 23 bases in between. DNA for the CDR3: TGTGCCAGCAGGACTGGGGGAGCGGATTTACGGGATGAGCAGTTCTTC. Translated, it gives CASRTGGADLRDEQFF.

Regarding this clone: The junction shows a germline mismatch at one end, possibly a read error. In DNA form, the CDR3 reads TGTGCCAGCAGCCCCAGACCGACGGGGGGGGCTTACCTCTTC. Protein product: CASSPRPTGGAYLF. The rearrangement links TRBV7-2 to TRBJ2-7; 8 bases align to TRBD2. The CDR3 totals 14 residues. Germline-derived CDR1 and CDR2 are SGHTA and FQGNSA.

This chain joins TRBV4-1 and TRBJ1-5, with unresolved D. The CDR3 has 18 residues. The germline V gene has CDR1 MGHRA and CDR2 YSYEKL. The V and J ends lost 4 bases and 3 bases respectively, with 22 bases between them. The CDR3 region is CASSPSAIPTRDNQPQHF. The CDR3 region has the DNA TGCGCCAGCAGCCCGAGCGCTATCCCAACCCGCGACAATCAGCCCCAGCATTTT.

The count of this clone is one. The rearrangement joins TRBV11-2 to TRBJ2-2; D possibly corresponds to TRBD2 (6 bases). Germline V CDR1 and CDR2: SGHAT, FQNNGV. The CDR3 is 15 amino acids. V lost 5 bases, J lost 1 base, and 11 bases lay in between. As DNA, the CDR3 is TGTGCCAGCAGCCCTCTAGCGTGGAACACCGGGGAGCTGTTTTTT. Translation gives CASSPLAWNTGELFF.

V gene TRBV29-1 combines with J gene TRBJ2-1, with a possible D match to TRBD2 (7 bases). The CDR3 totals 13 residues. V lost 4 bases and J 5 bases, leaving 12 bases between the germline ends. CDR1 is SQVTM and CDR2 is ANQGSEA in the germline V gene. The CDR3 protein is CSVGRGRDNEQFF. In DNA form, the CDR3 reads TGCAGCGTTGGTAGGGGGAGGGACAATGAGCAGTTCTTC.

The chain uses TRBV4-1 and TRBJ1-3; weak D call: TRBD1 (5 bases). The CDR3 runs to 15 residues. The germline V and J ends were trimmed by 3 bases and 2 bases, with 11 bases remaining between them. Germline-derived CDR1 and CDR2 are MGHRA and YSYEKL. The CDR3 DNA reads TGCGCCAGCAGCCATGGGGGTCTTGCTGGAAACACCATATATTTT. It codes for CASSHGGLAGNTIYF.

This chain links TRBV7-3 with TRBJ2-3; 10 nucleotides match TRBD2. Germline V gene sequence: CDR1 SGHTA, CDR2 FQGTGA. V shed 5 bases and J 1 base; nucleotides not matched to a gene: 12. The CDR3 contains 18 residues. This CDR3 is CASSLRASGGLGTDTQYF. In DNA, the CDR3 is TGTGCCAGCAGCCTACGGGCTAGCGGGGGCTTGGGCACAGATACGCAGTATTTT.

This clone appeared a few times. The CDR3 DNA follows: TGTGCCAGCCACAAGGGGGGGTCCGGGGCCAACGTCCTGACTTTC. It is translated as CASHKGGSGANVLTF. V is TRBV9 and J is TRBJ2-6; perhaps TRBD2 as D (7 bases). In germline, CDR1 is SGDLS, CDR2 YYNGEE. This CDR3 spans 15 amino acids. Trimming took off 7 bases at V and 4 bases at J, with 15 bases between the two ends.

This chain joins TRBV29-1 and TRBJ2-7, with 8 bases aligning to TRBD1. CDR3 length equals 12 residues. Germline CDR1 SQVTM, CDR2 ANQGSEA. The trim removed 5 bases at V and 2 bases at J, leaving 2 bases unmatched. For the CDR3, the DNA is TGCAGCGTTTCAGGGGGCCCCTACGAGCAGTACTTC. This codes for CSVSGGPYEQYF.

The chain employs TRBV6-1 and TRBJ1-4; D might be TRBD1 (6 bases). There are 15 residues in the CDR3. V lost 6 bases and J 8 bases, leaving 19 bases between the germline ends. The V gene's germline CDR1 is MNHNS and CDR2 SASEGT. CDR3 loop: CASRVDGRGGEKLFF. Here the CDR3 DNA reads TGTGCCAGCAGAGTCGACGGGAGGGGGGGCGAAAAACTGTTTTTT.

This clone was counted only a few times. This rearrangement joins TRBV6-4 to TRBJ1-2; TRBD1 matches at 9 bases. V shed 5 bases and J 2 bases; nucleotides not matched to a gene: 3. CDR1 is MRHNA, CDR2 SNTAGT, per germline. CDR3 length: 14 amino acids. The CDR3 nucleotides read TGTGCCAGCAGTCGCGACAGGGGGAACTATGGCTACACCTTC. Its translation is CASSRDRGNYGYTF.

V and J are TRBV19 and TRBJ1-4; D is ambiguous. This CDR3 has 13 residues. The V gene's germline CDR1 is LNHDA and CDR2 SQIVND (reference sequence). Trimming took 6 bases from V and 5 from J, leaving 10 bases between them. The CDR3 here is CASSRETNEKLFF. The CDR3 coding sequence is TGTGCCAGTAGCAGAGAAACAAATGAAAAACTGTTTTTT.

The chain is built from TRBV7-9 and TRBJ1-1, with no clear D. V was pared by 2 bases and J by 1 base, with 11 bases between. Germline assignment: CDR1 SEHNR and CDR2 FQNEAQ (reference sequence). CDR3 length equals 15 residues. CDR3 nucleotide sequence: TGTGCCAGCAGCTTATGGACGGCTAGGAACACTGAAGCTTTCTTT. Its protein is CASSLWTARNTEAFF.

This rearrangement joins TRBV7-6 to TRBJ1-2, with 7 bases matching TRBD1. The germline CDR1 and CDR2 sequences are SGHVS and FNYEAQ. The CDR3 consists of 15 residues. The V gene end was trimmed by 7 bases and the J gene end by 0 bases; junction bases not matched to a gene: 8. The CDR3: CASTDQTGSNYGYTF. The CDR3 bases are TGTGCCAGCACTGACCAGACAGGGTCTAACTATGGCTACACCTTC.